Following are 22 T cell receptor beta chains from one sample sequenced in a study of cytomegalovirus exposure and HLA in healthy donors. Primers: 60 Vbeta forward and 13 Jbeta reverse. TCRdb's copy holds only in-frame clones and misses some; the assay was immunoSEQ multiplex PCR. The table records roughly 55,000 clones, 77% of them present only once. Sequenced input: PBMCs. These TCRs come from a female donor in good health and CMV-seronegative.

The CDR3 spells CASSNASGPLPVDTQYF. The CDR3 DNA follows: TGTGCCAGCAGCAACGCGTCAGGTCCTCTCCCGGTCGATACGCAGTATTTT. The chain employs TRBV21-1 and TRBJ2-3; TRBD1, as called in the table, went unchecked against the DNA. TRBV21-1 is annotated as a pseudogene. This CDR3 comprises 17 residues.

The chain recombines TRBV5-1 with TRBJ2-7, with TRBD2 matching 14 bases. Losses at the gene ends were 4 bases for V and 5 bases for J; bases not matched to a gene: 14. Germline V lookup: CDR1 SGHRS, CDR2 YFSETQ. CDR3 length: 18 amino acids. CDR3 in DNA: TGCGCCAGCAGCAGGGGACTAGCGGGAGTTGGCCGGGGGAACGAGCAGTACTTC. Encoded protein: CASSRGLAGVGRGNEQYF. Filled out from reference TRBV5-1 and TRBJ2-7, the complete variable domain reads KAGVTQTPRYLIKTRGQQVTLSCSPISGHRSVSWYQQTPGQGLQFLFEYFSETQRNKGNFPGRFSGRQFSNSRSEMNVSTLELGDSALYLCASSRGLAGVGRGNEQYFGPGTRLTVT.

This rearrangement joins TRBV28 to TRBJ1-2; D may be TRBD1 (5 bases). The germline gives CDR1 MDHEN, CDR2 SYDVKM. The ends were cut back, 3 bases at V and 7 bases at J, with 9 bases in the middle. CDR3 length: 12 amino acids. The CDR3 loop is CASSFGRAGYTF. CDR3 DNA: TGTGCCAGCAGTTTCGGCAGGGCTGGCTACACCTTC.

This rearrangement joins TRBV5-1 to TRBJ2-3, with a possible D match to TRBD1 (5 bases). V dropped 0 bases and J dropped 2 bases, with 7 bases sitting between them. The CDR3 length is 14 residues. CDR1 and CDR2 (germline): SGHRS, YFSETQ. The CDR3 reads CASSLETATDTQYF. Here the CDR3 DNA reads TGCGCCAGCAGCTTGGAGACAGCCACAGATACGCAGTATTTT. The entire variable domain, with the rest obtained from reference TRBV5-1 and TRBJ2-3, is as follows: KAGVTQTPRYLIKTRGQQVTLSCSPISGHRSVSWYQQTPGQGLQFLFEYFSETQRNKGNFPGRFSGRQFSNSRSEMNVSTLELGDSALYLCASSLETATDTQYFGPGTRLTVL.

The rearrangement uses TRBV28 and TRBJ1-2; the D gene is possibly TRBD1 (5 bases). This CDR3 has 16 residues. Germline CDR1 is MDHEN and CDR2 is SYDVKM. The V gene lost 5 bases and the J gene lost 2 bases, with 18 bases spanning the gap. The CDR3, as DNA: TGTGCCAGCAGTGCCGTCTTCTGGAGGGGCAACTATGGCTACACCTTC. Protein product: CASSAVFWRGNYGYTF.

V is TRBV5-1 and J is TRBJ1-6; the D is unclear. The CDR3 sequence is 16 residues long. The ends were cut back, 1 base at V and 6 bases at J, with 14 bases in the middle. Germline V gene lookup returns CDR1 SGHRS and CDR2 YFSETQ. CDR3 residues: CASSLWFVQSNSPLHF. The DNA for the CDR3 is TGCGCCAGCAGCTTGTGGTTCGTACAGTCTAATTCACCCCTCCACTTT.

In this sample, this clone turned up a few times. The gene calls are TRBV21-1 and TRBJ1-1; the table's D call TRBD1 went unverified against the DNA. TRBV21-1 is marked as a pseudogene. The CDR3 has 17 amino acids. CDR3 amino acids: CASSRRQGLIMNTEAFF. The CDR3 nucleotides are TGTGCCAGCAGCAGGAGACAGGGCCTCATTATGAACACTGAAGCTTTCTTT.

This rearrangement joins TRBV7-2 to TRBJ2-7; 7 nucleotides agree with TRBD2. Germline V lookup: CDR1 SGHTA, CDR2 FQGNSA. The length of the CDR3 is 13 residues. Germline trimming cut 5 bases from V and 5 bases from J; bases unmatched to any gene: 6. The CDR3 loop reads CASSPGTINEQYF. The CDR3 coding sequence is TGTGCCAGCAGCCCCGGGACTATAAACGAGCAGTACTTC.

The V and J genes are TRBV28 and TRBJ1-4; 8 bases fit TRBD1. With 4 bases clipped from V and 11 bases from J, the junction kept 21 bases outside the gene matches. This CDR3 is 18 amino acids long. Germline values: CDR1 MDHEN, CDR2 SYDVKM. DNA of the CDR3: TGTGCCAGCAGTTCCCGGGACAGGAGGGCCACTGTACAGGAGAAACTGTTTTTT. Translation gives CASSSRDRRATVQEKLFF.

This chain connects TRBV19 to TRBJ2-7, with 9 nucleotides matching TRBD2. Germline V gene lookup returns CDR1 LNHDA and CDR2 SQIVND (reference sequence). The junction had 8 bases not matched to a gene; V was cut back by 6 bases and J by 5 bases. CDR3 length equals 14 residues. The CDR3 DNA is TGTGCCAGTAGCAGTGGACTAGCGTTACACGAGCAGTACTTC. It is translated as CASSSGLALHEQYF.

The table lists this clone with a count of one. V and J are TRBV7-2 and TRBJ1-1; 9 bases align to TRBD1. The CDR3 totals 13 residues. V lost 5 bases, J lost 10 bases, and 8 bases stayed unmatched. Germline V gives CDR1 SGHTA, CDR2 FQGNSA. CDR3 region: CASSLTGTGRAFF. The CDR3 bases are TGTGCCAGCAGCCTTACCGGGACAGGGAGAGCTTTCTTT.

The chain employs TRBV2 and TRBJ2-7, with TRBD1 matching 10 bases. From germline, CDR1 is SNHLY and CDR2 FYNNEI. V was pared by 11 bases and J by 6 bases, with 10 bases of the junction left unmatched. There are 13 residues in the CDR3. CDR3 protein: CACKRDRGSEQYF. CDR3 DNA sequence: TGTGCCTGCAAACGGGACAGGGGATCCGAGCAGTACTTC.

As for this clone: The sample carries other DNA sequences with the same CDR3. This sequence joins TRBV5-1 and TRBJ1-4, with 11 nucleotides matching TRBD1. Germline CDR1 reads SGHRS; CDR2 reads YFSETQ. The V segment lost 2 bases and the J segment 2 bases; nucleotides outside the gene matches: 2. The CDR3 loop spans 16 amino acids. CDR3 region: CASSLGQGATNEKLFF. For the CDR3, the DNA is TGCGCCAGCAGCTTAGGACAGGGGGCGACTAATGAAAAACTGTTTTTT.

This clone has a single count. The J gene is TRBJ2-5, the V gene TRBV12-5; the match to TRBD1 covers 7 bases. TRBJ2-7 matches the DNA end more closely, so the J call is doubtful. Germline assignment: CDR1 LGHNT and CDR2 FRNRAP. The CDR3 runs to 13 residues. CDR3 in amino acids: CASGPRTGSEQYF. As DNA, the CDR3 is TGTGCTAGTGGTCCGAGGACAGGAAGCGAGCAGTACTTC.

The V call is TRBV28, the J call TRBJ2-3; TRBD2 agrees at 7 bases. Germline V lookup: CDR1 MDHEN, CDR2 SYDVKM. V lost 3 bases to trimming and J lost 1 base; unmatched junction nucleotides: 7. This CDR3 region has 16 residues. This CDR3 reads CASSLVGGGRTDTQYF. In DNA, the CDR3 is TGTGCCAGCAGTTTGGTGGGCGGGGGACGCACAGATACGCAGTATTTT.

The rearrangement links TRBV18 to TRBJ2-1, with 8 nucleotides matching TRBD1. Germline CDR1 KGHSH, CDR2 LQKENI. Trimming cost V 3 bases and J 7 bases; bases outside gene matches: 5. The CDR3 is made up of 14 amino acids. As DNA, the CDR3 is TGTGCCAGCTCACCGCAACAGGGGGTGAATGAGCAGTTCTTC. It codes for CASSPQQGVNEQFF.

There are a few counts of this clone. The rearrangement links TRBV15 to TRBJ1-2, with 8 positions matching TRBD1. The ends lost 5 bases at V and 5 bases at J; junction bases unmatched: 7. CDR1 and CDR2 from the germline V gene are LNHNV and YYDKDF (reference sequence). The CDR3 totals 14 residues. The CDR3 loop is CATSPQGAYYGYTF. The CDR3, as DNA: TGTGCCACCAGCCCCCAGGGGGCGTATTATGGCTACACCTTC.

The J gene is TRBJ2-1, the V gene TRBV4-3; TRBD2 aligns across 12 bases. V lost 1 base to trimming and J lost 6 bases; unmatched junction nucleotides: 4. Looked up from germline, CDR1 is LGHNA and CDR2 is YSLEER. The CDR3 runs 16 residues. The CDR3 here is CASSQVGLAGINEQFF. DNA for the CDR3: TGCGCCAGCAGCCAAGTAGGACTAGCGGGAATCAATGAGCAGTTCTTC.

With regard to this clone: This sample also contains other DNA sequences that code for the same CDR3. The rearrangement links TRBV5-1 to TRBJ1-6, with TRBD1 as a possible D gene (6 bases). The CDR3 sequence is 14 residues long. CDR1 is SGHRS, CDR2 YFSETQ, per germline. V lost 8 bases to trimming and J lost 0 bases, with 9 bases between them. The chain's CDR3 is CASGQTSYNSPLHF. CDR3 nucleotides: TGCGCCAGTGGACAGACCTCCTATAATTCACCCCTCCACTTT.

The chain is built from TRBV5-8 and TRBJ2-1; 10 bases fit TRBD1. Trimming at V came to 0 bases and at J to 4 bases, leaving 4 bases not matched to a gene. The germline gives CDR1 SGHTS, CDR2 YDEGEE. This CDR3 has 16 amino acids. DNA of the CDR3: TGTGCCAGCAGCTTGGCCGGGACAGGGGTATACAATGAGCAGTTCTTC. It is translated as CASSLAGTGVYNEQFF.

The genes are TRBV4-3 and TRBJ2-4; 15 bases agree with TRBD2. Germline V gene lookup returns CDR1 LGHNA and CDR2 YSLEER. CDR3 length: 19 residues. With 0 bases clipped from V and 1 base from J, the junction kept 4 bases outside the gene matches. CDR3 protein: CASSQEGLAGGGAKNIQYF. The CDR3 bases are TGCGCCAGCAGCCAAGAAGGACTAGCGGGGGGGGGCGCCAAAAACATTCAGTACTTC.

V and J are TRBV5-4 and TRBJ1-2; a possible D gene is TRBD1 (5 bases). This CDR3 has 13 amino acids. Germline assignment: CDR1 SGHNT and CDR2 YYREEE (reference sequence). Trimming removed 0 bases from V and 2 bases from J, with 5 bases in between. The CDR3 reads CASSLDRNYGYTF. The DNA for the CDR3 is TGTGCCAGCAGCTTGGACAGGAACTATGGCTACACCTTC.